The rows below give T cell receptor beta chains drawn from one sample of a study of PD-L1 blockade in urothelial cancer. Sequenced by immunoSEQ multiplex PCR; TCRdb stores in-frame clones only, minus some. The table records under 90,000 clones, 90% of them present only once. Specimen: PBMCs, collected around atezolizumab (anti-PD-L1) treatment. The receptors originated from a man aged 55 to 70 with urothelial cancer. Both conserved end residues are part of each CDR3. D genes are given only for firm matches. Part of the rows lack a size; the others show once, few, many or a class for expanded clones.

V gene	J gene	clone size	D gene	CDR3 DNA	CDR3 protein
TRBV7-3	TRBJ1-6	-	TRBD1	TGTGCCAGCAGCCAGGACAGGGGTGGGTCACCCCTCCACTTT	CASSQDRGGSPLHF
TRBV7-2	TRBJ1-2	-	-	TGTGCCAGCAGCTTGGAACCAGGGGACTATGGCTACACCTTC	CASSLEPGDYGYTF
TRBV5-1	TRBJ2-5	-	TRBD1	TGCGCCAGCAGCATGACAGGGGGCGGGAAGACCCAGTACTTC	CASSMTGGGKTQYF
TRBV11-2	TRBJ1-2	-	TRBD1	TGTGCCAGCAGCTCGGAGACAGGGAGTTACTATGGCTACACCTTC	CASSSETGSYYGYTF
TRBV10-2	TRBJ1-2	-	TRBD1	TGCGCCAGCAGTGAGTCATTTCAGGGGGCTACTTACTCTTTAACCTATGGCTACACCTTC	CASSESFQGATYSLTYGYTF
TRBV28	TRBJ1-3	-	-	TGTGCCAGCAGCCCCGGTTCCGTCTCTGGAAACACCATATATTTT	CASSPGSVSGNTIYF
TRBV5-1	TRBJ2-3	-	-	TGCGCCAGCAGCTTTGGCTCGGAGGATACGCAGTATTTT	CASSFGSEDTQYF
TRBV10-3	TRBJ1-1	-	-	TGTGCCATCAAGACTGAGGGCACTGAAGCTTTCTTT	CAIKTEGTEAFF
TRBV6-5	TRBJ2-7	-	TRBD2	TGTGCCAGCAGTCTGACTAGCGGCTACGAGCAGTACTTC	CASSLTSGYEQYF
TRBV2	TRBJ2-1	-	TRBD2	TGTGCCAGCAGGGGGCGGGGGTCCTACAATGAGCAGTTCTTC	CASRGRGSYNEQFF
TRBV7-8	TRBJ2-2	-	-	TGTGCCAGCAGCCCCCGAAAGAACTTCAAGGAGCTGTTTTTT	CASSPRKNFKELFF
TRBV4-3	TRBJ1-4	-	-	TGCGCCAGCAGCCAAGGCCCACAGGGAAAACTGTTTTTT	CASSQGPQGKLFF
TRBV7-9	TRBJ2-2	medium-sized	TRBD1	TGTGCCAGCCAGCCGGGACAGGGATCCACCGGGGAGCTGTTTTTT	CASQPGQGSTGELFF
TRBV6-4	TRBJ1-4	-	TRBD1	TGTGCCAGCAGCGCCGGACAGGGGGCGCATTTATATGAAAAACTGTTTTTT	CASSAGQGAHLYEKLFF
TRBV19	TRBJ2-6	-	-	TGTGCCAGTAGGGACACAGGGACTGGGGCCAACGTCCTGACTTTC	CASRDTGTGANVLTF
TRBV30	TRBJ2-7	-	TRBD1	TGTGCCTGGAGTGTACAGGGGTACGAGCAGTACTTC	CAWSVQGYEQYF
TRBV6-1	TRBJ1-5	-	-	TGTGCCAGCAGTGGGGCTGCAAATCAGCCCCAGCATTTT	CASSGAANQPQHF
TRBV29-1	TRBJ2-3	-	TRBD2	TGCAGCGTTGAAGGGCTAACTAGCGGAGAAACAGATACGCAGTATTTT	CSVEGLTSGETDTQYF
TRBV11-2	TRBJ2-7	-	-	TGTGCCAGCAGAGGGGCTTACTTTTCCTACGAGCAGTACTTC	CASRGAYFSYEQYF
TRBV19	TRBJ2-7	-	-	TGTGCCCGAAGGGACAACCCCTACGAGCAGTACTTC	CARRDNPYEQYF
TRBV6-6	TRBJ1-6	-	-	TGTGCCAGCGCCAAAACGGGCTCCTATAATTCACCCCTCCACTTT	CASAKTGSYNSPLHF
TRBV6-6	TRBJ2-7	-	-	TGTGCCAGCAGTCAAGACAGGACGGTCTACGAGCAGTACTTC	CASSQDRTVYEQYF
TRBV9	TRBJ2-5	-	TRBD2	TGTGCCAGCAGCGCCGGGGGGACGGGAGAGACCCAGTACTTC	CASSAGGTGETQYF
TRBV6-1	TRBJ1-3	-	-	TGTGCCAGCAGTGAAGCTCTTGGAAACACCATATATTTT	CASSEALGNTIYF
TRBV19	TRBJ1-1	-	TRBD1	TGTGCCAGTAGTCCCCGACAGGGGGCTAACACTGAAGCTTTCTTT	CASSPRQGANTEAFF
TRBV25-1	TRBJ2-4	-	TRBD1	TGTGCCAGCAGTCGACAGGGTGTAAACATTCAGTACTTC	CASSRQGVNIQYF
TRBV10-3	TRBJ1-2	-	-	TGTGCCATCAGTGAGTCGGCAGATTATGGCTACACCTTC	CAISESADYGYTF
TRBV6-5	TRBJ1-1	few	TRBD1	TGTGCCAGCAGCCGGGGTGGGACAGGTGTTGAAGCTTTCTTT	CASSRGGTGVEAFF
TRBV5-1	TRBJ2-2	-	TRBD1	TGCGCCAGCAGCCCGGTGGGACAGGGAACGAACACCGGGGAGCTGTTTTTT	CASSPVGQGTNTGELFF
TRBV4-1	TRBJ1-3	-	-	TGCGCCAGCAGCCAAGGACACCGGTTCTCTGGAAACACCATATATTTT	CASSQGHRFSGNTIYF
TRBV5-6	TRBJ1-5	-	-	TGTGCCAGCAGCTTAAGTGTACAGGGTTATCAGCCCCAGCATTTT	CASSLSVQGYQPQHF
TRBV19	TRBJ2-1	-	TRBD1	TGTGCCAGTAGTATATTCGGGACAGGGCCCTACAATGAGCAGTTCTTC	CASSIFGTGPYNEQFF
TRBV7-9	TRBJ1-1	few	-	TGTGCCAGCAGCTTAGTCTCGGGCACTGAAGCTTTCTTT	CASSLVSGTEAFF
TRBV28	TRBJ2-7	once	-	TGTGCCATCCAAAAGGCCCCCTCTGGAGGAGAGCAGTACTTC	CAIQKAPSGGEQYF
TRBV19	TRBJ1-4	-	TRBD1	TGTGCCAGTAGTATAGGTTGGAGGGGGCGCAGGGCTAATGAAAAACTGTTTTTT	CASSIGWRGRRANEKLFF
TRBV9	TRBJ2-1	-	TRBD2	TGTGCCAGCAGCGTCACTAGCGGCAACAATGAGCAGTTCTTC	CASSVTSGNNEQFF
TRBV5-1	TRBJ2-1	-	-	TGCGCCAGCAGTCCCCCTACCGATGAGCAGTTCTTC	CASSPPTDEQFF
TRBV5-4	TRBJ2-3	-	TRBD2	TGTGCCAGCAGCTCTAGCGGGAGAGCCACAGATACGCAGTATTTT	CASSSSGRATDTQYF
TRBV5-6	TRBJ2-2	-	-	TGTGCCAGCAGCATACGGGCCGGGGAGCTGTTTTTT	CASSIRAGELFF
TRBV7-3	TRBJ2-1	-	TRBD1	TGTGCCAGCAGCTTAGGACAGGGGATGGGTAATGAGCAGTTCTTC	CASSLGQGMGNEQFF
TRBV15	TRBJ1-2	-	TRBD1	TGTGCCACCAGCCTCATCCTTGGACAGGGGGATGGCTACACCTTC	CATSLILGQGDGYTF
TRBV7-3	TRBJ1-2	-	-	TGTGCCAGCAGCTTATTATCGGGGGATGGCTACACCTTC	CASSLLSGDGYTF
TRBV29-1	TRBJ2-5	-	TRBD1	TGCAGCGTAAACCCGGGACAGGGACAAGAGACCCAGTACTTC	CSVNPGQGQETQYF
TRBV7-2	TRBJ1-1	-	TRBD1	TGTGCCAGCAGCGGACAGGGGCTGAACACTGAAGCTTTCTTT	CASSGQGLNTEAFF
TRBV15	TRBJ2-3	-	TRBD2	TGTGCCACCAGCAGAGGACTGAGCGGGAGGGCCCCAGATACGCAGTATTTT	CATSRGLSGRAPDTQYF
TRBV27	TRBJ2-7	-	-	TGTGCCAGCCGCCAGAGACGGGTGGGCGAGCAGTACTTC	CASRQRRVGEQYF
TRBV5-1	TRBJ1-1	few	-	TGCGCCAGCAGCTTGGCTAGTATGAACACTGAAGCTTTCTTT	CASSLASMNTEAFF
TRBV7-7	TRBJ2-3	-	TRBD2	TGTGCCAGCAGCCGGGGGGGGGCAGATACGCAGTATTTT	CASSRGGADTQYF